These T cell receptor beta chains were read from a single sample in a study of human T cells and chemical hapten exposure. TCRdb called the RACE reads again in MiXCR, with one record for every CDR3 protein. The sample lists 250,000 or so distinct CDR3 sequences; just under 8% were seen once. The source was whole blood, collected in connection with sensitization to the hapten diphenylcyclopropenone (DPC). These receptors all come from a man aged 18 to 30 with alopecia areata. Some clones in this sample may be carry-over from other donors' samples. Both conserved end residues are part of each CDR3. A D gene is named only where the DNA matches it firmly. Expanded clones are given a class, and other clones once, few, many or no size at all.

clone_size j_call v_call d_call cdr3_nt cdr3_aa
- TRBJ2-1 TRBV2 TRBD1 TGTGCCAGTACAGGGGGCGGTCGAGGTGAGCAGTTCTTC CASTGGGRGEQFF
few TRBJ2-7 TRBV29-1 - TGCAGCGTTGAAGGAGAGGGTATCTACGAGCAGTACTTC CSVEGEGIYEQYF
- TRBJ2-5 TRBV12-3/TRBV12-4 TRBD1 TGTGCCAGCAGTTTCTACAGGGGGGTACAAGAGACCCAGTACTTC CASSFYRGVQETQYF
- TRBJ1-1 TRBV7-3 TRBD1 TGTGCCAGCAGCTTAAACCCCCCGGACAGGGGCGGAACTGAAGCTTTCTTT CASSLNPPDRGGTEAFF
many TRBJ1-2 TRBV29-1 - TGCAGCGTTGAAGAGGGCAGTGGGCCCTATGGCTACACCTTC CSVEEGSGPYGYTF
- TRBJ2-1 TRBV18 - TGTGCCACTTCATACGGACAGCGGGACAATGAGCAGTTCTTC CATSYGQRDNEQFF
many TRBJ2-2 TRBV7-2 - TGTGCCAGCAGTCAAGACAGGAACACCGGGGAGCTGTTTTTT CASSQDRNTGELFF
few TRBJ1-1 TRBV7-9 - TGTGCCAGCAGCTTAGATGTGGACACTGAAGCTTTCTTT CASSLDVDTEAFF
many TRBJ1-3 TRBV10-3 - TGTGCCATTACCCACAGCTCTGGAAACACCATATATTTT CAITHSSGNTIYF
few TRBJ1-1 TRBV7-2 TRBD1 TGTGCCAGCAGCACCCGACAGGGGGACACTGAAGCTTTCTTT CASSTRQGDTEAFF
- TRBJ1-1 TRBV9 - TGTGCCAGCAGCGTAGAGGCAGGGAGTGACACTGAAGCTTTCTTT CASSVEAGSDTEAFF
many TRBJ1-6 TRBV3-1 - TGTGCCAGCAGCCGCGGCGGGTCAGGAAATAATTCACCCCTCCACTTT CASSRGGSGNNSPLHF
few TRBJ1-1 TRBV10-3 - TGTGCCATCAGTGAGAGGTCACAGGGGAACACTGAAGCTTTCTTT CAISERSQGNTEAFF
- TRBJ2-1 TRBV28 - TGTGCCAGCAGTACCGCCGTCTTAGGGAGCTCCTACAATGAGCAGTTCTTC CASSTAVLGSSYNEQFF
many TRBJ2-1 TRBV7-2 TRBD1 TGTGCCAGCAGGCGGACAGGGGGAAGGAATGAGCAGTTCTTC CASRRTGGRNEQFF
few TRBJ2-6 TRBV6-2/TRBV6-3 - TGTGCCAGCAGTTACTCAAGAAATCATAACGTCCTGACTTTC CASSYSRNHNVLTF
few TRBJ2-5 TRBV9 - TGTGCCAGCAGCCCCAGCTGGACGGACTCCCAAGAGACCCAGTACTTC CASSPSWTDSQETQYF
few TRBJ1-6 TRBV25-1 - TGTGCCAGCAGACCGACTGACCACCGTTCACCCCTCCACTTT CASRPTDHRSPLHF
few TRBJ1-1 TRBV7-8 - TGTGCCAGCAGCTTAGAGGCGGTTTCGGGCACTGAAGCTTTCTTT CASSLEAVSGTEAFF
few TRBJ2-5 TRBV29-1 - TGCAGCGTTGAGAGTGGGCTTTTCCAGTACTTC CSVESGLFQYF
- TRBJ1-5 TRBV6-2/TRBV6-3 TRBD1 TGTGCCAGCAGTTACGACAGGGCGAATAGCAATCAGCCCCAGCATTTT CASSYDRANSNQPQHF
- TRBJ1-1 TRBV20-1 - TGCAGTGCCAGTTCTTCCCGGAACACTGAAGCTTTCTTT CSASSSRNTEAFF
few TRBJ2-5 TRBV9 TRBD2 TGTGCCAGCAGCGTAGTAGCGGGGCCTAAAGAGACCCAGTACTTC CASSVVAGPKETQYF
many TRBJ1-5 TRBV20-1 - TGCAGTGCTAGAGTGGACAGCAATCAGCCCCAGCATTTT CSARVDSNQPQHF
- TRBJ2-3 TRBV6-5 TRBD2 TGTGCCAGCAGGGGTAGCGGGGGAGGCACAGATACGCAGTATTTT CASRGSGGGTDTQYF
- TRBJ1-6 TRBV7-9 - TGTGCCAGCAGCTCTACACGGTCTAATTCACCCCTCCACTTT CASSSTRSNSPLHF
few TRBJ1-2 TRBV29-1 - TGCAGCGTTACGGGACGGACTAACTATGGCTACACCTTC CSVTGRTNYGYTF
many TRBJ1-1 TRBV5-1 - TGTGCCAGCAGCTTAAGCGGCGGGAACACTGAAGCTTTCTTT CASSLSGGNTEAFF
few TRBJ2-1 TRBV3-1 TRBD1 TGTGCCAGCAGCCCCCGACAGGGCCGGGGTGAGCAGTTCTTC CASSPRQGRGEQFF
- TRBJ1-2 TRBV7-2 - TGTGCCAGCAGCCAAAACGCCGGGCATGGCTACACCTTC CASSQNAGHGYTF
- TRBJ1-1 TRBV20-1 - TGCAGTGCTAGAGATCGGGGGTTCACTGAAGCTTTCTTT CSARDRGFTEAFF
- TRBJ2-7 TRBV10-1 TRBD1 TGCGCCAGCAGTGAGTCCGGGACAGGGGCCTACGAGCAGTACTTC CASSESGTGAYEQYF
- TRBJ2-1 TRBV9 TRBD1 TGTGCCAGCAGCGTGCTACAGGGGGCGAGGGAGCAGTTCTTC CASSVLQGAREQFF
- TRBJ2-7 TRBV9 - TGTGCCAGCAGCGTAGGCGGTCCGGAAACCTACGAGCAGTACTTC CASSVGGPETYEQYF
- TRBJ2-5 TRBV7-9 - TGTGCCAGCAGCCCTGCGTACCAAGAGACCCAGTACTTC CASSPAYQETQYF
- TRBJ2-2 TRBV2 - TGTGCCAGCACTGGACAGACCCCGAACACCGGGGAGCTGTTTTTT CASTGQTPNTGELFF
many TRBJ1-2 TRBV2 TRBD1 TGTGCCAGCAGTCCGCGGTCAGGGGGCGTCTATGGCTACACCTTC CASSPRSGGVYGYTF
many TRBJ1-1 TRBV10-3 - TGTGCCATCGCCCAGGGCCTCATGAACACTGAAGCTTTCTTT CAIAQGLMNTEAFF
- TRBJ1-5 TRBV4-2 TRBD1 TGTGCCAGCAGCCAAGAGGTGGACAGGGCCCAGCCCCAGCATTTT CASSQEVDRAQPQHF
few TRBJ2-3 TRBV5-1 - TGCGCCAGCAGCTTGGAGACGGAAACGCAGTATTTT CASSLETETQYF
- TRBJ1-6 TRBV4-3 - TGCGCCAGCAGACAAGCGGGCAGGGTTCTTTCACCCCTCCACTTT CASRQAGRVLSPLHF
few TRBJ2-3 TRBV12-3/TRBV12-4 - TGTGCCAGCAGTAAGGGGGGAGATACGCAGTATTTT CASSKGGDTQYF
- TRBJ2-7 TRBV5-1 - TGCGCCAGCAACTTGGTGTCAGGGTTGCGTTACGAGCAGTACTTC CASNLVSGLRYEQYF
few TRBJ2-5 TRBV11-2 TRBD2 TGTGCCAGCAGCAGAAGCGGGGGCCAGACCCAGTACTTC CASSRSGGQTQYF
few TRBJ1-1 TRBV4-3 - TGCGCCAGCAGCCAAGATAGGCATGGGAACACTGAAGCTTTCTTT CASSQDRHGNTEAFF
many TRBJ2-7 TRBV6-5 - TGTGCCAGCAGTGCCAACTACGAGCAGTACTTC CASSANYEQYF
few TRBJ1-2 TRBV27 - TGTGCCAGCAGTTTATCGTCCCAAAGTGGCTACACCTTC CASSLSSQSGYTF
many TRBJ2-1 TRBV5-1 - TGCGCCAGCAGCCCCAGAGGAGACGAGCAGTTCTTC CASSPRGDEQFF
few TRBJ1-4 TRBV7-9 - TGTGCCAGCAGCTTGAGTCGAGCGGGGAGAGGTGAAAAACTGTTTTTT CASSLSRAGRGEKLFF
- TRBJ2-3 TRBV4-3 - TGCGCCAGCAGCCAGTCCAACGGCGCGGGGCTCACAGATACGCAGTATTTT CASSQSNGAGLTDTQYF
- TRBJ2-1 TRBV6-2/TRBV6-3 - TGTGCCAGCAAGCCGGTAGCGTTTATCCATGAGCAGTTCTTC CASKPVAFIHEQFF
- TRBJ2-4 TRBV3-1 - TGTGCCAGCAGCCAATATACGGAAGCCAAAAACATTCAGTACTTC CASSQYTEAKNIQYF
many TRBJ2-6 TRBV5-1 - TGCGCCAGCAGCTTGGCCGGGTTTAGTCCCTCTGGGGCCAACGTCCTGACTTTC CASSLAGFSPSGANVLTF
many TRBJ1-1 TRBV29-1 - TGCAGCGGAGGACAGAGGGCTGAAGCTTTCTTT CSGGQRAEAFF
many TRBJ1-1 TRBV5-1 - TGCGCCAGCGCCGGGGACACTGAAGCTTTCTTT CASAGDTEAFF
- TRBJ2-5 TRBV7-9 TRBD1 TGTGCCAGCAGGACAGGGGGGACGATTGAGACCCAGTACTTC CASRTGGTIETQYF